The next 32 T cell receptor beta chains were all read from a single sample in a study of T cell responses to AZD1222 COVID-19 vaccine. Sequencing was performed with immunoSEQ multiplex PCR; in TCRdb, only in-frame clones are kept and a portion is missing. This table lists under 150,000 clones. Sequenced sample: peripheral blood. Receptors originate from an adult in good health.

V and J are TRBV19 and TRBJ2-5; possibly TRBD1 or TRBD2 for D (5 bases each). V was trimmed by 3 bases and J by 4 bases, leaving 9 bases between them. This CDR3 has 13 amino acids. Germline lookup yields CDR1 LNHDA and CDR2 SQIVND (reference sequence). CDR3 region: CASSIVGVETQYF. In DNA form, the CDR3 reads TGTGCCAGTAGTATTGTGGGGGTAGAGACCCAGTACTTC. Looking up the rest from reference TRBV19 and TRBJ2-5 gives the full variable domain: DGGITQSPKYLFRKEGQNVTLSCEQNLNHDAMYWYRQDPGQGLRLIYYSQIVNDFQKGDIAEGYSVSREKKESFPLTVTSAQKNPTAFYLCASSIVGVETQYFGPGTRLLVL.

This rearrangement joins TRBV11-1 to TRBJ1-2; perhaps TRBD1 as D (6 bases). Germline V gene lookup returns CDR1 SGHAT and CDR2 FQDESV (reference sequence). V lost 3 bases to trimming and J lost 4 bases, with 15 bases between them. The CDR3 extends over 15 amino acids. The CDR3 is CASSFDRWTVYGYTF. In DNA, the CDR3 is TGTGCCAGCAGCTTTGACAGGTGGACGGTCTATGGCTACACCTTC.

The chain recombines TRBV19 with TRBJ2-1; the match to TRBD2 covers 11 bases. Germline trimming cut 6 bases from V and 4 bases from J; bases unmatched to any gene: 5. Looked up from germline, CDR1 is LNHDA and CDR2 is SQIVND (reference sequence). This CDR3 contains 15 residues. CDR3 sequence: CASSQTSGVYNEQFF. The CDR3 DNA is TGTGCCAGTAGCCAGACTAGCGGGGTATACAATGAGCAGTTCTTC. Full variable domain (rest looked up from reference TRBV19 and TRBJ2-1): DGGITQSPKYLFRKEGQNVTLSCEQNLNHDAMYWYRQDPGQGLRLIYYSQIVNDFQKGDIAEGYSVSREKKESFPLTVTSAQKNPTAFYLCASSQTSGVYNEQFFGPGTRLTVL.

V gene TRBV4-3 combines with J gene TRBJ1-6; TRBD1 might be the D (5 bases). The V gene lost 4 bases and the J gene lost 8 bases, with 12 bases spanning the gap. The germline V gene encodes CDR1 LGHNA and CDR2 YSLEER. The CDR3 runs 14 residues. CDR3 residues: CASSPGLRDSPLHF. The CDR3, as DNA: TGCGCCAGCAGCCCGGGCCTCAGGGATTCACCCCTCCACTTT.

The chain carries TRBV19 and TRBJ2-1; TRBD2 is a possible D gene (6 bases). V was shortened by 4 bases and J by 0 bases, with 19 bases between the two germline ends. Germline CDR1 LNHDA, CDR2 SQIVND (reference sequence). This CDR3 comprises 18 residues. The chain's CDR3 is CASSTLLGGEFSYNEQFF. CDR3 in DNA: TGTGCCAGTAGTACCCTTTTGGGGGGAGAGTTCTCCTACAATGAGCAGTTCTTC.

The V gene is TRBV5-1, the J gene TRBJ2-3, with D hard to call. Germline CDR1 and CDR2: SGHRS and YFSETQ. This CDR3 is 15 amino acids long. Trimming left V 0 bases short and J 5 bases short, with 13 bases between. CDR3 DNA: TGCGCCAGCAGCTTGGGTGGTGGGCCGGGAGATACGCAGTATTTT. Protein product: CASSLGGGPGDTQYF.

The V gene is TRBV5-6, the J gene TRBJ2-3; D not resolved. Germline V CDR1 and CDR2: SGHDT, YYEEEE. Trimming pared 0 bases from V and 6 bases from J, leaving 17 bases between. The CDR3 length is 16 residues. CDR3 nucleotides: TGTGCCAGCAGCTTGGCTCGGACGGGCCTTATTGATACGCAGTATTTT. This codes for CASSLARTGLIDTQYF.

The chain has TRBV9 and TRBJ2-1, with 10 bases matching TRBD2. V gave up 3 bases and J gave up 6 bases; unmatched junction bases: 6. The CDR3 is 15 residues long. CDR1 and CDR2 (germline): SGDLS, YYNGEE. CDR3 DNA sequence: TGTGCCAGCAGCGAGAGCGGGGGGGCCGCCAATGAGCAGTTCTTC. Encoded protein: CASSESGGAANEQFF.

This chain uses TRBV12-3 or TRBV12-4 with TRBJ1-1; weak D call: TRBD1 (5 bases). V dropped 8 bases and J dropped 4 bases, with 8 bases sitting between them. The CDR3 spans 11 residues. CDR3 sequence reads: CASAGRTEAFF. CDR3 coding DNA: TGTGCCAGCGCGGGGCGCACTGAAGCTTTCTTT.

The genes are TRBV2 and TRBJ1-4; no clear D gene. Germline V gives CDR1 SNHLY, CDR2 FYNNEI. The CDR3 covers 14 residues. The V end was cut by 7 bases, the J end by 0 bases, with 9 bases between. The CDR3 bases are TGTGCCAGCACCGGGGAGGCAACTAATGAAAAACTGTTTTTT. Translated, it gives CASTGEATNEKLFF.

The gene calls are TRBV11-2 and TRBJ2-7; 7 bases match TRBD1. CDR1 is SGHAT, CDR2 FQNNGV, per germline. The CDR3 totals 18 residues. V was clipped by 1 base and J by 0 bases; unmatched bases: 12. This chain's CDR3 is CASSLGSNSQGPSYEQYF. DNA of the CDR3: TGTGCCAGCAGCTTAGGCTCAAACTCACAGGGGCCCTCCTACGAGCAGTACTTC. The complete variable domain, with remaining parts taken from reference TRBV11-2 and TRBJ2-7, reads EAGVAQSPRYKIIEKRQSVAFWCNPISGHATLYWYQQILGQGPKLLIQFQNNGVVDDSQLPKDRFSAERLKGVDSTLKIQPAKLEDSAVYLCASSLGSNSQGPSYEQYFGPGTRLTVT.

The CDR3 region is CSVEDPGAGTDTQYF. For the CDR3, the DNA is TGCAGCGTTGAAGATCCGGGGGCGGGCACAGATACGCAGTATTTT. V gene TRBV29-1 combines with J gene TRBJ2-3; either TRBD1 or TRBD2 may supply D (6 bases each). Germline assignment: CDR1 SQVTM and CDR2 ANQGSEA. The CDR3 sequence is 15 residues long. V shed 0 bases and J shed 1 base, with 11 bases lying between them.

The chain uses TRBV7-2 and TRBJ1-5; 9 bases agree with TRBD1. The CDR3 contains 16 residues. Germline CDR1 reads SGHTA; CDR2 reads FQGNSA. Trimming took 5 bases from V and 3 from J; bases not matched to a gene: 8. Here the CDR3 DNA reads TGTGCCAGCAGCCCAAAGGACAGGGGCGACAATCAGCCCCAGCATTTT. Translated: CASSPKDRGDNQPQHF.

This rearrangement joins TRBV4-2 to TRBJ2-4; 9 positions agree with TRBD2. The CDR3 has 18 residues. CDR1 is LGHNA and CDR2 is YNFKEQ in the germline V gene. With 1 base clipped from V and 8 bases from J, the junction kept 15 bases outside the gene matches. The CDR3 reads CASSQGALGGGGADIQYF. The CDR3 DNA reads as TGTGCCAGCAGCCAAGGCGCCCTTGGTGGCGGGGGGGCGGACATTCAGTACTTC.

This chain's CDR3 is CASSVGAYNEQFF. The CDR3 DNA is TGTGCCAGCAGTGTTGGAGCCTACAATGAGCAGTTCTTC. The chain has TRBV2 and TRBJ2-1; unclear D gene. V was trimmed by 4 bases and J by 2 bases, leaving 6 bases between them. CDR3 size: 13 residues. The germline V gene has CDR1 SNHLY and CDR2 FYNNEI. The entire variable domain, with the rest obtained from reference TRBV2 and TRBJ2-1, is as follows: EPEVTQTPSHQVTQMGQEVILRCVPISNHLYFYWYRQILGQKVEFLVSFYNNEISEKSEIFDDQFSVERPDGSNFTLKIRSTKLEDSAMYFCASSVGAYNEQFFGPGTRLTVL.

The CDR3 here is CASGLVTGQQFF. The CDR3 DNA follows: TGTGCTAGTGGTTTGGTAACAGGGCAGCAGTTCTTC. The V gene is TRBV12-5, the J gene TRBJ2-1; maybe TRBD1 (6 bases). V lost 0 bases to trimming and J lost 11 bases, with 8 bases between them. CDR1 is LGHNT and CDR2 is FRNRAP in the germline V gene. This CDR3 has 12 residues.

The J gene is TRBJ2-3, the V gene TRBV30; TRBD1 matches at 7 bases. CDR1 and CDR2 (germline): GTSNPN, SVGIG (reference sequence). V was clipped by 8 bases and J by 3 bases; unmatched bases: 11. This CDR3 has 14 amino acids. CDR3 bases: TGTGCCGAACGAGGCAGGGGGTTGACAGATACGCAGTATTTT. Translated: CAERGRGLTDTQYF.

This rearrangement joins TRBV28 to TRBJ1-2; TRBD1 matches at 8 bases. V was clipped by 6 bases and J by 0 bases; unmatched bases: 15. CDR3 length: 18 residues. Germline loops: CDR1 MDHEN, CDR2 SYDVKM. The CDR3 DNA reads TGTGCCAGCAGAAACCCGGGACAGGCGAGGAATACTAACTATGGCTACACCTTC. It codes for CASRNPGQARNTNYGYTF.

The chain employs TRBV14 and TRBJ2-4; D is unresolved. CDR1 is SGHDN and CDR2 is FVKESK in the germline V gene. V was clipped by 4 bases and J by 0 bases, with 7 bases between them. The length of the CDR3 is 14 residues. CDR3 region: CASSPQIAKNIQYF. The CDR3 DNA follows: TGTGCCAGCAGCCCACAGATAGCCAAAAACATTCAGTACTTC.

V usage is TRBV15 and J usage is TRBJ1-3, with D perhaps TRBD1 (5 bases). The CDR3 is 17 amino acids. Germline V gene sequence: CDR1 LNHNV, CDR2 YYDKDF (reference sequence). V was clipped by 0 bases and J by 0 bases, with 12 bases between them. The CDR3 coding sequence is TGTGCCACCAGCAGAGATCGGGGCAAACTCTCTGGAAACACCATATATTTT. The encoded protein is CATSRDRGKLSGNTIYF.

J is TRBJ1-4 and V is TRBV30; 8 nucleotides agree with TRBD1. CDR1 is GTSNPN, CDR2 SVGIG, per germline (reference sequence). V shed 6 bases and J 8 bases; nucleotides not matched to a gene: 5. The CDR3 consists of 12 residues. The CDR3 is CACGTGGEKLFF. DNA of the CDR3: TGTGCCTGCGGGACAGGTGGGGAAAAACTGTTTTTT.

This chain connects TRBV7-2 to TRBJ2-1; D might be TRBD1 or TRBD2, each matching 5 bases. V lost 2 bases and J lost 2, with 13 bases in between. Germline V gene data show CDR1 as SGHTA and CDR2 as FQGNSA. The CDR3 covers 16 residues. The CDR3, as DNA: TGTGCCAGCAGCTTACCTATGGGGACGACCTACAATGAGCAGTTCTTC. Translated: CASSLPMGTTYNEQFF.

The genes are TRBV5-1 and TRBJ1-1; TRBD1 matches at 8 bases. Per the germline V gene, CDR1 is SGHRS and CDR2 is YFSETQ. The V segment lost 3 bases and the J segment 6 bases; nucleotides outside the gene matches: 7. There are 14 residues in the CDR3. The CDR3 reads CASSWTGRDAEAFF. The CDR3 bases are TGCGCCAGCAGCTGGACAGGGCGAGACGCTGAAGCTTTCTTT.

This chain joins TRBV15 and TRBJ1-4; maybe TRBD1 (6 bases). Trimming took off 3 bases at V and 7 bases at J, with 15 bases between the two ends. The germline V gene encodes CDR1 LNHNV and CDR2 YYDKDF (reference sequence). The CDR3 runs 15 residues. The CDR3 loop is CATSRDSGVSEKLFF. CDR3 coding DNA: TGTGCCACCAGCAGGGATTCAGGGGTATCTGAAAAACTGTTTTTT.

The gene calls are TRBV7-9 and TRBJ1-2; 10 bases fit TRBD1. The CDR3 spans 14 residues. J was trimmed by 1 base and V by 7 bases; bases with no gene match: 3. CDR1 and CDR2 from the germline V gene are SEHNR and FQNEAQ (reference sequence). The CDR3 DNA is TGTGCCAGCATTTGGGACAGGGGTAACTATGGCTACACCTTC. This encodes CASIWDRGNYGYTF.

V usage is TRBV5-4 and J usage is TRBJ1-3; D possibly corresponds to TRBD1 (5 bases). The V gene's germline CDR1 is SGHNT and CDR2 YYREEE (reference sequence). Trimming removed 2 bases from V and 0 bases from J, with 15 bases in between. CDR3 length equals 17 residues. This chain's CDR3 is CASSFGGPGSSGNTIYF. Written as DNA, the CDR3 is TGTGCCAGCAGCTTTGGCGGTCCAGGGAGCTCTGGAAACACCATATATTTT.

The gene calls are TRBV5-4 and TRBJ2-1; tentative D call: TRBD1 (6 bases). There are 15 residues in the CDR3. Germline assignment: CDR1 SGHNT and CDR2 YYREEE (reference sequence). With 2 bases removed from V and 1 base from J, the gap between germline ends came to 10 bases. CDR3 region: CASSLRQGSYNEQFF. CDR3 in DNA: TGTGCCAGCAGCTTAAGGCAGGGGTCCTACAATGAGCAGTTCTTC.

This rearrangement joins TRBV7-2 to TRBJ1-4; D remains ambiguous. CDR3 length: 16 residues. The germline V gene encodes CDR1 SGHTA and CDR2 FQGNSA. The V end was cut by 3 bases, the J end by 2 bases, with 13 bases between. CDR3 sequence: CASSFRRGGTNEKLFF. The CDR3 coding sequence is TGTGCCAGCAGCTTCCGCCGCGGTGGGACTAATGAAAAACTGTTTTTT. Using reference TRBV7-2 and TRBJ1-4 for the parts outside the CDR3, the full variable domain is GAGVSQSPSNKVTEKGKDVELRCDPISGHTALYWYRQSLGQGLEFLIYFQGNSAPDKSGLPSDRFSAERTGGSVSTLTIQRTQQEDSAVYLCASSFRRGGTNEKLFFGSGTQLSVL.

The J gene is TRBJ1-2, the V gene TRBV6-1, with a possible D match to TRBD1 (6 bases). Between the trimmed V and J ends, which lost 3 bases and 6 bases, there was a span of 11 bases. The germline V gene has CDR1 MNHNS and CDR2 SASEGT. The CDR3 is made up of 13 amino acids. CDR3 sequence: CASSDWGQDGYTF. CDR3 DNA sequence: TGTGCCAGCAGTGATTGGGGGCAGGATGGCTACACCTTC.

This rearrangement joins TRBV5-1 to TRBJ1-2; 10 bases line up with TRBD1. CDR3 length: 16 amino acids. Germline trimming cut 4 bases from V and 8 bases from J; bases unmatched to any gene: 14. Germline-derived CDR1 and CDR2 are SGHRS and YFSETQ. This CDR3 is CASSGRQGARNYGYTF. DNA of the CDR3: TGCGCCAGCAGCGGAAGACAGGGGGCGCGTAATTACGGCTACACCTTC.

V gene TRBV30 combines with J gene TRBJ2-1; weak D call: TRBD1 (6 bases). Germline CDR1 and CDR2: GTSNPN and SVGIG (reference sequence). The V end lost 3 bases, the J end lost 7 bases, and 19 bases lay between the germline ends. CDR3 length: 15 amino acids. CDR3 in amino acids: CAWSPGPPRGNEQFF. CDR3 in DNA: TGTGCCTGGAGCCCGGGACCCCCGAGGGGGAATGAGCAGTTCTTC.

The chain carries TRBV7-2 and TRBJ1-3; 9 nucleotides match TRBD1. The V gene's germline CDR1 is SGHTA and CDR2 FQGNSA. The CDR3 runs 17 residues. The trim removed 1 base at V and 1 base at J, leaving 5 bases unmatched. CDR3 DNA sequence: TGTGCCAGCAGCTTAGGGGGACAGGGTCGTTCTGGAAACACCATATATTTT. It translates to CASSLGGQGRSGNTIYF.